The rows below give T cell receptor beta chains drawn from one sample of a study of control samples from healthy donors and cancer patients. Generated by immunoSEQ multiplex PCR, the TCRdb table keeps only in-frame clones and is missing some. Among some 80,000 clones, roughly 90% were seen once, and the ten largest hold around 5.1%. Sequencing was done on a sample of blood. These receptors originate from a man over 45 in good health. Each CDR3 is given with its conserved first and last residue. The order of the fields is J gene, D gene, CDR3 length, V gene, clone size, CDR3 DNA, CDR3 protein. D genes are given only for firm matches. Clone sizes are given selectively: once, few, many, or a class where the clone is expanded.

TRBJ1-6 | NA | 12 | TRBV6-1 | NA | TGTGCCAGCAGTGAAGGAAATTCACCCCTCCACTTT | CASSEGNSPLHF
TRBJ2-3 | NA | 16 | TRBV5-1 | NA | TGCGCCAGCAGCCCCCCTCTGGCGGCTCGCACAGATACGCAGTATTTT | CASSPPLAARTDTQYF
TRBJ2-2 | NA | 13 | TRBV6-4 | NA | TGTGCCAGCGGGAACCCGAACACCGGGGAGCTGTTTTTT | CASGNPNTGELFF
TRBJ1-6 | NA | 14 | TRBV5-1 | NA | TGCGCCAGCAGGTCCGGACACTCTAATTCACCCCTCCACTTT | CASRSGHSNSPLHF
TRBJ1-3 | NA | 13 | TRBV3-1/TRBV3-2 | NA | TGTGCCAGCAGCCGGTTCGGGGGAAACACCATATATTTT | CASSRFGGNTIYF
TRBJ1-5 | TRBD1 | 16 | TRBV11-2 | NA | TGTGCCAGCAGCCCCGGGGACAGGGGAAGCAATCAGCCCCAGCATTTT | CASSPGDRGSNQPQHF
TRBJ1-5 | NA | 15 | TRBV10-3 | NA | TGTGCCATCAGTGCAGACGGGCAGAGCAATCAGCCCCAGCATTTT | CAISADGQSNQPQHF
TRBJ1-5 | TRBD1 | 15 | TRBV28 | medium-sized | TGTGCCAGCAGTTGGGGACAGGGGCAGGATCAGCCCCAGCATTTT | CASSWGQGQDQPQHF
TRBJ1-2 | NA | 15 | TRBV19 | NA | TGTGCCAGTAGCCAACGACCGCTAGCTAACTATGGCTACACCTTC | CASSQRPLANYGYTF
TRBJ2-7 | NA | 14 | TRBV6-5 | NA | TGTGCCAGCAGTTACTCGGCTCTCGCCTACGAGCAGTACTTC | CASSYSALAYEQYF
TRBJ1-1 | NA | 14 | TRBV13 | NA | TGTGCCAGCAGCCCCAAGGGCCTGAACACTGAAGCTTTCTTT | CASSPKGLNTEAFF
TRBJ1-4 | TRBD1 | 13 | TRBV18 | NA | TGTGCCAGCTCACCGACAGGGGATGAAAAACTGTTTTTT | CASSPTGDEKLFF
TRBJ2-1 | NA | 18 | TRBV19 | NA | TGTGCCAGTAGTATAGCCCGGGGCGGGACAGCTACCTACAATGAGCAGTTCTTC | CASSIARGGTATYNEQFF
TRBJ1-3 | NA | 16 | TRBV5-1 | NA | TGCGCCAGCAGCTTGGTAGGAGTGAGCTCTGGAAACACCATATATTTT | CASSLVGVSSGNTIYF
TRBJ1-1 | NA | 14 | TRBV7-2 | once | TGTGCCAGCAGCTTAGGGGATGGAGTCAGGGAAGCTTTCTTT | CASSLGDGVREAFF
TRBJ2-7 | TRBD2 | 16 | TRBV27 | NA | TGTGCCAGCAGTCCCCGGGGAGGGGCCGGGTCCTACGAGCAGTACTTC | CASSPRGGAGSYEQYF
TRBJ1-2 | TRBD1 | 13 | TRBV28 | NA | TGTGCCAGCAGGGCCGGGACAGACTATGGCTACACCTTC | CASRAGTDYGYTF
TRBJ1-1 | NA | 16 | TRBV15 | medium-sized | TGTGCCACCAGCCTATTGGTGGGACAAATGAACACTGAAGCTTTCTTT | CATSLLVGQMNTEAFF
TRBJ1-1 | NA | 17 | TRBV18 | NA | TGTGCCAGCTCACCCCTCCGGGTTTCATCAAGGGACACTGAAGCTTTCTTT | CASSPLRVSSRDTEAFF
TRBJ1-2 | NA | 13 | TRBV29-1 | NA | TGCAGCGTTGACCCCGACGGGGCCGGAGGCTACACCTTC | CSVDPDGAGGYTF
TRBJ2-7 | NA | 9 | TRBV23-1 | NA | TGCGCCAGCTCATCAGACAATTACTTC | CASSSDNYF
TRBJ1-4 | NA | 14 | TRBV9 | NA | TGTGCCAGCAGCGTAGGGGGGGCGCAACAAAAACTGTTTTTT | CASSVGGAQQKLFF
TRBJ1-3 | NA | 16 | TRBV21-1 | many | TGTGCCAGCAGCAACTTTCCAGGGATCTCTGGAAACACCATATATTTT | CASSNFPGISGNTIYF
TRBJ2-1 | NA | 17 | TRBV14 | NA | TGTGCCAGCAGCCCCGGCCCGGGACCCCTCCTGGTGGGGGAGCAGTTCTTC | CASSPGPGPLLVGEQFF
TRBJ1-2 | NA | 14 | TRBV11-3 | NA | TGTGCCAGCAGCTTAGTTGGAGGGGACTATGGCTACACCTTC | CASSLVGGDYGYTF
TRBJ2-2 | NA | 15 | TRBV24-1 | NA | TGTGCCACCAGTGATTTGACGGGGAACACCGGGGAGCTGTTTTTT | CATSDLTGNTGELFF
TRBJ2-2 | TRBD2 | 17 | TRBV9 | NA | TGTGCCAGCAGCGTACTAGCGGGGGGGCTTAGCACCGGGGAGCTGTTTTTT | CASSVLAGGLSTGELFF
TRBJ2-7 | NA | 14 | TRBV10-1 | few | TGCGCCAGCAGTGATCGGACGGATAAGTACGAGCAGTACTTC | CASSDRTDKYEQYF
TRBJ2-3 | NA | 13 | TRBV29-1 | once | TGCAGCCTGGGTGGGAGGAACACAGATACGCAGTATTTT | CSLGGRNTDTQYF
TRBJ1-6 | NA | 15 | TRBV5-6 | NA | TGTGCCAGCAGCCCATTCCGGGGCGGGAATTCACCCCTCCACTTT | CASSPFRGGNSPLHF
TRBJ1-1 | NA | 16 | TRBV6-5 | NA | TGTGCCAGCAGTTCGGGGGTTGGAGGGGGAAAAACTGAAGCTTTCTTT | CASSSGVGGGKTEAFF
TRBJ1-2 | NA | 15 | TRBV27 | NA | TGTGCCAGCCTTCCCGTTACAGGGACCCGCTATGGCTACACCTTC | CASLPVTGTRYGYTF
TRBJ2-1 | TRBD1 | 14 | TRBV9 | NA | TGTGCCAGCAGGTCAGGACAGGGTACCAATGAGCAGTTCTTC | CASRSGQGTNEQFF
TRBJ2-1 | NA | 12 | TRBV6-1 | NA | TGTGCCAGCAGTGAATGGTTCAATGAGCAGTTCTTC | CASSEWFNEQFF
TRBJ1-5 | TRBD1 | 15 | TRBV19 | once | TGTGCCAGTAGTATAGGGGGGACAGGTCCTTGGCCCCAGCATTTT | CASSIGGTGPWPQHF
TRBJ2-3 | TRBD1 | 16 | TRBV25-1 | NA | TGTGCCAGCAGTGAACCGGGACAGGGGTTCACAGATACGCAGTATTTT | CASSEPGQGFTDTQYF
TRBJ2-3 | TRBD2 | 15 | TRBV10-1 | NA | TGCGCCAGCAGTGGGAAGGCTAGCGGGGGAAATACGCAGTATTTT | CASSGKASGGNTQYF
TRBJ1-4 | NA | 11 | TRBV27 | NA | TGTGCCAGCAGTTTTGCAGAAAAACTGTTTTTT | CASSFAEKLFF
TRBJ2-3 | NA | 15 | TRBV5-1 | once | TGCGCCAGCAGTCTGGGCAGTCCTATGACGGATACGCAGTATTTT | CASSLGSPMTDTQYF
TRBJ2-3 | NA | 13 | TRBV5-1 | NA | TGCGCCAGCAGAGGGGGTGGCACAGATACGCAGTATTTT | CASRGGGTDTQYF
TRBJ2-3 | TRBD2 | 17 | TRBV5-5 | NA | TGTGCCAGCAGCTTGCCTCTAGAGCGGGGGGGCACAGATACGCAGTATTTT | CASSLPLERGGTDTQYF